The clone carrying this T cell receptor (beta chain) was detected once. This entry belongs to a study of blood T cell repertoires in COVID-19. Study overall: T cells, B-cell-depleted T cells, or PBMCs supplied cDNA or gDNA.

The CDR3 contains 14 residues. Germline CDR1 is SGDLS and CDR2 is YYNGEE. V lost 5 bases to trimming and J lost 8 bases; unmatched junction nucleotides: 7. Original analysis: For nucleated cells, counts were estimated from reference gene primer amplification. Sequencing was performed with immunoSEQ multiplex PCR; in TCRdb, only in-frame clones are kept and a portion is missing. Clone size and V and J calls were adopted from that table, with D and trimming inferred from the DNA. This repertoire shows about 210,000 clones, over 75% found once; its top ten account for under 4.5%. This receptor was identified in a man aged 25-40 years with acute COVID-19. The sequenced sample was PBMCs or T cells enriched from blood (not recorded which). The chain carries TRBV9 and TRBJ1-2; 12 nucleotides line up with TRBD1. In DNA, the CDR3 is TGTGCCAGCAGTCCGGGACAGGGGGCGCGGGGCTACACCTTC. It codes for CASSPGQGARGYTF.